A single sample is the source of the 8 T cell receptor beta chains below, sequenced in a study of T cell responses to AZD1222 COVID-19 vaccine. Assay: immunoSEQ multiplex PCR; the TCRdb copy retains only in-frame clones and omits some. Found here are roughly 65,000 clones, less than 90% of them singletons; the top ten hold around 25%. The sequencing used peripheral blood, collected 28 days after the second AZD1222 dose. The receptors here all came from an adult who received the AZD1222 COVID-19 vaccine.

The chain uses TRBV5-4 and TRBJ1-1, with TRBD1 matching over 9 bases. This CDR3 contains 15 residues. V shed 3 bases, J shed 4 bases, and the junction held 7 bases outside the gene matches. Looked up from germline, CDR1 is SGHNT and CDR2 is YYREEE (reference sequence). The DNA of the CDR3 is TGTGCCAGCAGCTACCTTGACAGGGGGGCCACTGAAGCTTTCTTT. As protein: CASSYLDRGATEAFF.

The gene calls are TRBV6-4 and TRBJ1-1; TRBD1 matches 9 bases. The CDR3 consists of 14 residues. Germline V gives CDR1 MRHNA, CDR2 SNTAGT. V trimming: 7 bases; J trimming: 1 base; junction bases outside the gene matches: 4. Written as DNA, the CDR3 is TGTGCCAGCACCCCGGGACAGGGGAACACTGAAGCTTTCTTT. This codes for CASTPGQGNTEAFF.

This chain uses TRBV10-3 with TRBJ1-3; D call uncertain. CDR3 length: 17 amino acids. Looked up from germline, CDR1 is ENHRY and CDR2 is SYGVKD. V lost 4 bases and J lost 2, with 18 bases in between. CDR3 sequence reads: CAISASQPSSAGNTIYF. The DNA for the CDR3 is TGTGCCATCAGTGCGTCCCAACCATCCTCGGCTGGAAACACCATATATTTT.

The chain joins TRBV9 to TRBJ1-4, with D possibly TRBD1 on 5 matching bases. V lost 4 bases, J lost 3 bases, and 19 bases lay in between. CDR1 is SGDLS and CDR2 is YYNGEE in the germline V gene. This CDR3 has 17 residues. The CDR3 here is CASSPSSRGDANEKLFF. The CDR3 coding sequence is TGTGCCAGCAGCCCAAGCTCCCGAGGGGATGCTAATGAAAAACTGTTTTTT.

The chain employs TRBV29-1 and TRBJ1-2; TRBD1 is a possible D gene (5 bases). This CDR3 comprises 13 residues. The V end lost 6 bases, the J end lost 1 base, and 12 bases lay between the germline ends. Germline assignment: CDR1 SQVTM and CDR2 ANQGSEA. The CDR3 sequence: CSVRQISNYGYTF. The DNA of the CDR3 is TGCAGCGTGAGACAGATTAGTAACTATGGCTACACCTTC.

This clone occurred once. This chain links TRBV2 with TRBJ1-6, with 9 bases fitting TRBD1. Germline trimming cut 7 bases from V and 0 bases from J; bases unmatched to any gene: 7. Germline CDR1 reads SNHLY; CDR2 reads FYNNEI. The CDR3 is 17 residues long. Here the CDR3 DNA reads TGTGCCAGCAAGGGACAGGGAGCGGGCTCCTATAATTCACCCCTCCACTTT. It codes for CASKGQGAGSYNSPLHF.

The CDR3 DNA is TGTGCCAGCAGCCTCCGGAAGGGGGGTGGCTACAATGAGCAGTTCTTC. Its translation is CASSLRKGGGYNEQFF. The chain employs TRBV13 and TRBJ2-1; possibly TRBD1 or TRBD2 for D (6 bases each). V lost 5 bases and J 3 bases, leaving 17 bases between the germline ends. This CDR3 spans 16 amino acids. CDR1 is PRHDT, CDR2 FYEKMQ, per germline (reference sequence).

The rearrangement joins TRBV20-1 to TRBJ2-6; D is ambiguous. Germline assignment: CDR1 DFQATT and CDR2 SNEGSKA (reference sequence). This CDR3 comprises 12 residues. Trimming removed 3 bases from V and 4 bases from J, with 4 bases in between. This CDR3 is CSASSGANVLTF. The CDR3 DNA sequence: TGCAGTGCTAGTTCGGGGGCCAACGTCCTGACTTTC.